A single sample is the source of the 22 T cell receptor beta chains below, sequenced in a study of T cell clonality in common variable immunodeficiency. Overall study findings and caveats: In common variable immunodeficiency, TCR beta chains reportedly carried fewer deletions and N-nucleotide insertions.

Data came from immunoSEQ multiplex PCR; TCRdb stores just in-frame clones and leaves some out. In total the sample includes approximately 7,800 clones, none of them seen once. Antigens for these TCRs are unknown. Sequenced: peripheral blood mononuclear cells. The receptors here all came from a human donor with common variable immunodeficiency.

In this sample, this clone turned up a few times. The CDR3 is cut off 3 residues early in the read; its end comes from the germline J gene. The V call is TRBV2, the J call TRBJ2-1, with D uncertain. CDR1 and CDR2 (germline): SNHLY, FYNNEI. V lost 7 bases and J lost 3, with 13 bases in between. This CDR3 comprises 14 residues. This chain's CDR3 is CASTGRFNYNEQFF. The sequenced CDR3 bases are TGTGCCAGCACCGGTCGATTTAACTACAATGAG.

This clone showed up just a few times. The read falls 3 residues short of the CDR3 end, and the missing part is taken from the germline J gene. This chain links TRBV7-9 with TRBJ1-5; maybe TRBD1 (6 bases). Germline V gives CDR1 SEHNR, CDR2 FQNEAQ (reference sequence). Between the trimmed V and J ends, which lost 3 bases and 5 bases, there was a span of 11 bases. CDR3 length: 14 amino acids. The sequenced CDR3 bases are TGTGCCAGCAGCTTCTCGACAGGTGATCAGCCC. Its protein is CASSFSTGDQP. Given in full, the CDR3 is CASSFSTGDQPQHF.

By its share, this clone is medium-sized. The read comes to an end 3 residues before the CDR3 does, leaving the germline J gene to fill in the end. V gene TRBV7-3 combines with J gene TRBJ2-1; 11 bases agree with TRBD2. There are 16 residues in the CDR3. Germline V lookup: CDR1 SGHTA, CDR2 FQGTGA. Losses at the gene ends were 5 bases for V and 2 bases for J; bases not matched to a gene: 5. CDR3: CASSQLAGAAYNEQFF. CDR3 bases read: TGTGCCAGCAGCCAACTAGCGGGGGCGGCCTACAATGAG.

The table lists this clone with a few counts. The read ends 3 residues early relative to the CDR3; the germline J gene fills the gap. J is TRBJ2-1 and V is TRBV20-1, with 8 bases that match TRBD2. The CDR3 is 14 amino acids. Germline V gives CDR1 DFQATT, CDR2 SNEGSKA (reference sequence). Trimming took 1 base from V and 4 from J; bases not matched to a gene: 3. The CDR3 DNA, read in part, is TGCAGTGCTAGAGGCCAGCGGGAGTACAATGAG. Its protein product is CSARGQREYNE. The full CDR3 is CSARGQREYNEQFF.

For this clone: The read ends 3 residues early relative to the CDR3; the germline J gene fills the gap. The V gene is TRBV5-1, the J gene TRBJ2-1; 8 positions agree with TRBD1. This CDR3 is 13 amino acids long. Germline values: CDR1 SGHRS, CDR2 YFSETQ. The trim removed 6 bases at V and 6 bases at J, leaving 5 bases unmatched. Here the CDR3 reads CASKETGVNEQFF. CDR3 DNA (partial): TGCGCCAGCAAAGAGACAGGGGTCAATGAG.

In regard to this clone: From the germline J gene comes the end of the CDR3, since the read stops 3 residues before it. The chain links TRBV18 to TRBJ2-5; D remains ambiguous. CDR1 KGHSH and CDR2 LQKENI come from the germline V gene. Trimming cost V 6 bases and J 3 bases, with 11 bases left between them. The CDR3 covers 13 residues. The CDR3 here is CASSRLGEETQYF. The CDR3 bases that were read are TGTGCCAGCTCTCGCCTAGGAGAAGAGACC.

This clone has only a few counts. The sequenced fragment ends 3 residues before the CDR3 boundary, so the rest is inferred from the germline J gene. This rearrangement joins TRBV5-1 to TRBJ1-6; 9 positions match TRBD1. The germline V gene has CDR1 SGHRS and CDR2 YFSETQ. Trimming took 0 bases from V and 7 from J; bases not matched to a gene: 5. CDR3 length: 16 residues. The CDR3 sequence: CASSLGATGGNSPLHF. Partial CDR3 DNA: TGCGCCAGCAGCTTGGGTGCGACAGGGGGAAATTCACCC.

About this clone itself: The read gets to within 3 residues of the CDR3 end, and the germline J gene fills in the rest. The V and J genes are TRBV7-6 and TRBJ2-1, with D possibly being TRBD2 (5 bases). Germline CDR1 is SGHVS and CDR2 is FNYEAQ. The CDR3 extends over 16 amino acids. V lost 0 bases to trimming and J lost 2 bases, with 11 bases between them. CDR3 DNA (partial): TGTGCCAGCAGCTTAGCACTAGGTGGGGCCTACAATGAG. Encoded protein: CASSLALGGAYNE. The CDR3 reads in full as CASSLALGGAYNEQFF.

This clone was seen more than once but under ten times. The CDR3 end falls 3 residues outside the read, so it is completed with the germline J gene. J is TRBJ2-4 and V is TRBV7-2; 10 bases are shared with TRBD1. The CDR3 has 14 residues. After removal of 1 base from V and 7 bases from J, the junction contained 1 base not matched to a gene. Germline lookup yields CDR1 SGHTA and CDR2 FQGNSA. CDR3 DNA (partial): TGTGCCAGCAGCTTAGGGGGACAGGGGAACATT. This codes for CASSLGGQGNI. Given in full, the CDR3 is CASSLGGQGNIQYF.

About this clone: The CDR3 extends 3 residues past the end of the read, so its final part is completed from the germline J gene. The chain combines TRBV19 with TRBJ1-1; D perhaps matches TRBD1 (5 bases). The germline CDR1 and CDR2 sequences are LNHDA and SQIVND (reference sequence). The CDR3 covers 15 residues. V lost 8 bases, J lost 0 bases, and 16 bases lay in between. CDR3 in amino acids: CASGEIKGVNTEAFF. The sequenced CDR3 bases are TGTGCCAGTGGTGAGATTAAAGGGGTGAACACTGAA.

Turning to this clone: The CDR3 goes on 3 residues after the read ends, and that part is filled in from the germline J gene. J is TRBJ2-1 and V is TRBV7-9, with D uncertain. CDR3 size: 13 residues. Germline values: CDR1 SEHNR, CDR2 FQNEAQ (reference sequence). Trimming removed 4 bases at V and 7 bases at J, with 11 bases between. The CDR3 sequence is CASSSLVVNEQFF. Incomplete CDR3 DNA: TGTGCCAGCAGCTCCCTAGTGGTAAATGAG.

Only a few counts were recorded for this clone. The CDR3 goes on 3 residues after the read ends, and that part is filled in from the germline J gene. V and J are TRBV19 and TRBJ1-5; the match to TRBD1 covers 8 bases. The CDR3 is 15 amino acids. J lost 1 base, V lost 7 bases, and 6 bases had no gene match. Per the germline V gene, CDR1 is LNHDA and CDR2 is SQIVND (reference sequence). The CDR3 loop reads CASTPGGTSNQPQHF. Partial CDR3 DNA: TGTGCCAGTACCCCAGGGGGCACGAGCAATCAGCCC.

Comments on this clone: The read halts 3 residues ahead of the CDR3 end, with the missing end drawn from the germline J gene. The chain is built from TRBV19 and TRBJ2-3, with 8 bases lining up with TRBD1. The length of the CDR3 is 16 residues. V lost 4 bases and J lost 2; bases outside the gene matches: 8. Germline lookup yields CDR1 LNHDA and CDR2 SQIVND (reference sequence). The CDR3 spells CASSSPGQGNTDTQYF. The CDR3 DNA, read in part, is TGTGCCAGTAGTAGTCCCGGACAGGGTAACACAGATACG.

Comments on this clone: The read finishes 3 residues shy of the CDR3 end, and the germline J gene is used to complete it. This chain joins TRBV7-9 and TRBJ2-1, with a tentative D call TRBD1 (6 bases). Looked up from germline, CDR1 is SEHNR and CDR2 is FQNEAQ (reference sequence). V was trimmed by 5 bases and J by 8 bases, leaving 13 bases between them. The CDR3 is made up of 13 amino acids. The CDR3 sequence is CASSLKQGHEQFF. Partial CDR3 DNA: TGTGCCAGCAGCCTGAAACAGGGACATGAG. The full variable domain, with the rest looked up from reference TRBV7-9 and TRBJ2-1, is DTGVSQNPRHKITKRGQNVTFRCDPISEHNRLYWYRQTLGQGPEFLTYFQNEAQLEKSRLLSDRFSAERPKGSFSTLEIQRTEQGDSAMYLCASSLKQGHEQFFGPGTRLTVL.

Regarding this clone: Read sequence stops 3 residues before the CDR3 end, and the germline J gene provides the missing end. The rearrangement joins TRBV5-6 to TRBJ2-7; D might be TRBD2 (6 bases). With 3 bases removed from V and 3 bases from J, the gap between germline ends came to 16 bases. Per the germline V gene, CDR1 is SGHDT and CDR2 is YYEEEE. This CDR3 region has 15 residues. The part of the CDR3 DNA that was read is TGTGCCAGCAGCTACTCCGGGACTGGGATCTACGAG. Its translation: CASSYSGTGIYE. The complete CDR3 reads CASSYSGTGIYEQYF.

A word on this clone: The read halts 3 residues ahead of the CDR3 end, with the missing end drawn from the germline J gene. This chain links TRBV23-1 with TRBJ2-7; 8 bases map to TRBD2. TRBV23-1 is an open reading frame whose function is uncertain. V trimming: 5 bases; J trimming: 0 bases; junction bases outside the gene matches: 3. This CDR3 spans 14 amino acids. The covered CDR3 bases are TGCGCCAGCAGTGGTACTAGCGGCTCCTACGAG. Its translation is CASSGTSGSYE. The entire CDR3 sequence reads CASSGTSGSYEQYF.

The table lists this clone with a few counts. The CDR3 end is not reached by the read, which stops 3 residues before it; the germline J gene fills it in. This sequence joins TRBV7-2 and TRBJ1-6; D uncertain. V lost 4 bases and J lost 6, with 4 bases in between. CDR1 is SGHTA, CDR2 FQGNSA, per germline. The CDR3 consists of 12 residues. The CDR3 DNA, read in part, is TGTGCCAGCAGCTCACTTAATTCACCC. As protein: CASSSLNSP. The whole CDR3 sequence is CASSSLNSPLHF.

This clone was counted a few times. The read ends 3 residues shy of where the CDR3 ends; the end is completed using the germline J gene. The J gene is TRBJ1-2, the V gene TRBV6-2 or TRBV6-3; TRBD1 matches 10 bases. Germline values: CDR1 MNHEY, CDR2 SVGEGT. The CDR3 runs 14 residues. After removal of 6 bases from V and 2 bases from J, the junction contained 3 bases not matched to a gene. Incomplete CDR3 DNA: TGTGCCAGCAGAAGACAGGGGGCCAACTATGGC. It codes for CASRRQGANYG. The full-length CDR3 reads as CASRRQGANYGYTF.

This clone rates as medium-sized. The read gets to within 3 residues of the CDR3 end, and the germline J gene fills in the rest. The rearrangement uses TRBV5-6 and TRBJ2-5; a weak D match, TRBD1 (5 bases). This CDR3 has 12 residues. Per germline, CDR1 SGHDT and CDR2 YYEEEE. V was trimmed by 4 bases and J by 3 bases, leaving 7 bases between them. The CDR3 bases that were read are TGTGCCAGCAGCCTACAGGAAGAGACC. Residues: CASSLQEET. The whole CDR3 is CASSLQEETQYF. Supplemented by reference TRBV5-6 and TRBJ2-5, the full variable domain reads DAGVTQSPTHLIKTRGQQVTLRCSPKSGHDTVSWYQQALGQGPQFIFQYYEEEERQRGNFPDRFSGHQFPNYSSELNVNALLLGDSALYLCASSLQEETQYFGPGTRLLVL.

This clone was counted between two and nine times. The observed sequence ends 3 residues before the CDR3 terminus, with the missing tail filled in from the germline J gene. This chain connects TRBV19 to TRBJ2-1; TRBD2 agrees at 10 bases. Looked up from germline, CDR1 is LNHDA and CDR2 is SQIVND (reference sequence). The CDR3 has 14 residues. Trimming at V came to 5 bases and at J to 6 bases, leaving 4 bases not matched to a gene. CDR3 DNA, as far as it was read: TGTGCCAGTAGTTCGGGACTAGCGCCCAATGAG. It specifies CASSSGLAPNE. Given in full, the CDR3 is CASSSGLAPNEQFF. The full variable domain, completed using reference TRBV19 and TRBJ2-1, is DGGITQSPKYLFRKEGQNVTLSCEQNLNHDAMYWYRQDPGQGLRLIYYSQIVNDFQKGDIAEGYSVSREKKESFPLTVTSAQKNPTAFYLCASSSGLAPNEQFFGPGTRLTVL.

A note on this clone: Coverage ceases 3 residues before the CDR3 finishes, and the germline J gene fills in the end. The V gene is TRBV13, the J gene TRBJ2-5; a weak D match, TRBD1 (6 bases). Trimming stripped 0 bases from V and 2 bases from J, with 7 bases between. Germline V CDR1 and CDR2: PRHDT, FYEKMQ (reference sequence). The length of the CDR3 is 14 residues. CDR3 amino acids: CASSLGDRQETQYF. The sequenced part of the CDR3 DNA is TGTGCCAGCAGCTTAGGGGACAGACAAGAGACC.

Comments on this clone: The missing CDR3 end, 3 residues past where the read stops, is filled in from the germline J gene. The V and J genes are TRBV7-6 and TRBJ2-1; D is unclear. Trimming removed 6 bases from V and 8 bases from J, with 11 bases in between. This CDR3 is 12 amino acids long. CDR1 and CDR2 (germline): SGHVS, FNYEAQ. The CDR3 DNA, read in part, is TGTGCCAGCAGACCTCTAAAAGATGAG. Translation: CASRPLKDE. The CDR3 in its entirety is CASRPLKDEQFF.